The sequence of this TCR beta chain was determined in a study of identical twins. The authors used template switching to add a universal primer site and gave cDNA unique molecular identifiers. TCRdb re-called the 5' RACE reads with MiXCR, one entry per CDR3 protein. The sample contains under 900,000 distinct CDR3 sequences, more than 9% of which appear only once. Only a few counts were recorded for this clonotype. Its antigen is currently unknown. There are 15 residues in the CDR3. V trimming: 2 bases; J trimming: 10 bases; junction bases outside the gene matches: 8. From germline, CDR1 is WSHSY and CDR2 SAAADI. Overall study results and limits: Whereas memory repertoires showed no such difference, abundant cord blood beta clonotypes carried fewer insertions. Twin-shared out-of-frame alpha sequences were enriched for low generation probability.

The same data also went into a second study, on yellow fever vaccine responses in identical twins.

Sample: PBMCs. V usage is TRBV10-2 and J usage is TRBJ2-1; 10 bases map to TRBD2. The receptor was isolated from a woman between 18 and 30 years old in good health. The CDR3 nucleotides read TGCGCCAGCAGTGAGGTTAGCGGGGGGATACGGGAGCAGTTCTTC. It encodes CASSEVSGGIREQFF.